Following are 22 T cell receptor beta chains from one sample sequenced in a study of T-cell memory formation after mild COVID-19. TCRdb reprocessed the 5' RACE reads via MiXCR and lists one record per CDR3 protein. Here the sample spans about 410,000 distinct CDR3 sequences, roughly 17% being singletons. What was sequenced was PBMCs or a T cell subset sorted from them (not recorded which). These receptors were collected from a man aged 18 to 29 who had mild COVID-19 (a few samples of this study predate the infection). Cell type and time point are not known.

In DNA, the CDR3 is TGTGCCAGCAGCCAAGGTGTCCAGGCAAGTGGGGAGCAGTACTTC. Translating it yields CASSQGVQASGEQYF. This sequence joins TRBV3-1 and TRBJ2-7; D remains unclear. CDR3 size: 15 residues. Germline CDR1 is LGHDT and CDR2 is YNNKEL (reference sequence). The V end was cut by 1 base, the J end by 7 bases, with 17 bases between.

This clonotype came up a few times. The chain has TRBV4-2 and TRBJ2-1; 11 bases align to TRBD2. The length of the CDR3 is 14 residues. In germline, CDR1 is LGHNA, CDR2 YNFKEQ. V trimming: 3 bases; J trimming: 8 bases; junction bases outside the gene matches: 3. In nucleotides, the CDR3 is TGTGCCAGCAGCCAGACTAGCGGGGCCCATGAGCAGTTCTTC. Protein sequence: CASSQTSGAHEQFF.

The J gene is TRBJ1-5, the V gene TRBV5-4; D remains ambiguous. The CDR3 contains 13 residues. Germline V gene data show CDR1 as SGHNT and CDR2 as YYREEE (reference sequence). In DNA form, the CDR3 reads TGTCTAGTGGCGTACGGAAGCAATCAGCCCCAGCATTTT. Encoded protein: CLVAYGSNQPQHF.

The chain carries TRBV4-3 and TRBJ2-2; D may be TRBD2 (5 bases). There are 14 residues in the CDR3. Trimming shortened V by 1 base and J by 6 bases, and 9 bases separated the two germline ends. The V gene's germline CDR1 is LGHNA and CDR2 YSLEER. The CDR3 nucleotides are TGCGCCAGCAGCCAAGGGCAGAGGGCCGGGGAGCTGTTTTTT. Its protein is CASSQGQRAGELFF.

This chain connects TRBV10-3 to TRBJ2-1; D tentatively fits TRBD1 or TRBD2 (5 bases each). The germline V and J ends were trimmed by 5 bases and 7 bases, with 12 bases remaining between them. The germline V gene has CDR1 ENHRY and CDR2 SYGVKD. This CDR3 comprises 13 residues. The CDR3 region is CAISIGDGNEQFF. In DNA form, the CDR3 reads TGTGCCATCAGTATTGGGGACGGGAATGAGCAGTTCTTC.

V is TRBV5-1 and J is TRBJ2-1; D ambiguous. CDR3 size: 14 residues. V lost 0 bases and J lost 6, with 10 bases in between. Germline values: CDR1 SGHRS, CDR2 YFSETQ. CDR3 in amino acids: CASSLARTPNEQFF. CDR3 bases: TGCGCCAGCAGCTTGGCTCGGACCCCCAATGAGCAGTTCTTC.

The chain combines TRBV6-6 with TRBJ2-1; possibly TRBD1 or TRBD2 for D (5 bases each). Germline lookup yields CDR1 MNHNY and CDR2 SVGAGI (reference sequence). Deletions cut 7 bases from V and 4 bases from J, with 11 bases between. The CDR3 loop spans 13 amino acids. For the CDR3, the DNA is TGTGCCAGCACCACAGGAGGATACAATGAGCAGTTCTTC. This sequence encodes CASTTGGYNEQFF.

This clonotype showed up many times. The chain joins TRBV5-5 to TRBJ1-6; D gene uncertain. CDR1 SGHKS and CDR2 YYEKEE come from the germline V gene (reference sequence). V lost 6 bases and J lost 3, with 4 bases in between. The CDR3 is 12 residues long. The CDR3 spells CASTNYNSPLHF. DNA for the CDR3: TGTGCCAGCACCAACTATAATTCACCCCTCCACTTT.

This chain uses TRBV7-2 with TRBJ2-3; 8 bases agree with TRBD2. The CDR3 length is 15 residues. The germline V gene has CDR1 SGHTA and CDR2 FQGNSA. V shed 1 base, J shed 7 bases, and the junction held 7 bases outside the gene matches. For the CDR3, the DNA is TGTGCCAGCAGCTTAGTAGCGGGGACCCCAAATACGCAGTATTTT. Translated: CASSLVAGTPNTQYF.

This clonotype was observed a handful of times. The rearrangement links TRBV6-2 or TRBV6-3 to TRBJ2-2, with a weak D call TRBD2 (5 bases). Between the trimmed V and J ends, which lost 2 bases and 5 bases, there was a span of 6 bases. CDR3 length equals 13 residues. From germline, CDR1 is MNHEY and CDR2 SVGEGT. CDR3 sequence (DNA): TGTGCCAGCAGTTACGAGGGAACCGGGGAGCTGTTTTTT. Its translation: CASSYEGTGELFF.

Only a few counts were recorded for this clonotype. V usage is TRBV19 and J usage is TRBJ2-7; TRBD1 matches at 7 bases. CDR1 is LNHDA, CDR2 SQIVND, per germline (reference sequence). This CDR3 contains 14 residues. After removal of 4 bases from V and 1 base from J, the junction contained 4 bases not matched to a gene. DNA of the CDR3: TGTGCCAGTAGTACCAACAGGGGATCCTACGAGCAGTACTTC. Translation: CASSTNRGSYEQYF.

This clonotype occurred a few times. The chain couples TRBV6-5 to TRBJ2-1; TRBD2 aligns across 12 bases. With V trimmed by 7 bases and J by 1 base, 2 bases remained unmatched. The CDR3 runs 15 residues. Germline V lookup: CDR1 MNHEY, CDR2 SVGAGI. CDR3 region: CASNLAGGSYNEQFF. The CDR3 DNA reads TGTGCCAGCAACCTAGCGGGGGGGTCCTACAATGAGCAGTTCTTC.

This clonotype was seen a few times. The CDR3 bases are TGTGCCAGTACCCCCGGGACAGGGGGCGGCACCGGGGAGCTGTTTTTT. Encoded protein: CASTPGTGGGTGELFF. The chain uses TRBV19 and TRBJ2-2; 12 bases match TRBD1. CDR1 is LNHDA, CDR2 SQIVND, per germline (reference sequence). The CDR3 extends over 16 amino acids. The V and J ends lost 7 bases and 4 bases, in that order; junction bases with no gene match: 7.

V usage is TRBV20-1 and J usage is TRBJ2-1, with a weak D call TRBD2 (6 bases). Trimming shortened V by 3 bases and J by 4 bases, and 10 bases separated the two germline ends. There are 13 residues in the CDR3. The V gene's germline CDR1 is DFQATT and CDR2 SNEGSKA (reference sequence). The chain's CDR3 is CSASGGAYNEQFF. In nucleotides, the CDR3 is TGCAGTGCTAGCGGGGGTGCATACAATGAGCAGTTCTTC.

Only a few counts were recorded for this clonotype. The genes are TRBV20-1 and TRBJ1-1; the D gene is possibly TRBD1 (5 bases). The V gene's germline CDR1 is DFQATT and CDR2 SNEGSKA (reference sequence). V was shortened by 2 bases and J by 10 bases, with 17 bases between the two germline ends. The CDR3 covers 13 residues. CDR3 sequence: CSARSARERRAFF. DNA of the CDR3: TGCAGTGCTAGATCCGCCAGGGAGCGCAGAGCTTTCTTT.

The genes are TRBV7-9 and TRBJ2-6, with no clear D. The CDR3 contains 14 residues. Between the trimmed V and J ends, which lost 4 bases and 6 bases, there was a span of 10 bases. CDR1 and CDR2 (germline): SEHNR, FQNEAQ (reference sequence). The CDR3 DNA follows: TGTGCCAGCAGCTCCAATACTGAGGCCAACGTCCTGACTTTC. This encodes CASSSNTEANVLTF.

The genes are TRBV6-2 or TRBV6-3 and TRBJ2-2; D is tentatively TRBD1 or TRBD2 (6 bases each). V was trimmed by 7 bases and J by 9 bases, leaving 18 bases between them. Germline values: CDR1 MNHEY, CDR2 SVGEGT. The CDR3 has 14 residues. CDR3 bases: TGTGCCAGCACTGGGACCTCCGGGGGCCGGGAGCTGTTTTTT. Protein sequence: CASTGTSGGRELFF.

This clonotype has ten or more counts. The chain has TRBV4-2 and TRBJ2-3, with TRBD1 identical over 8 bases. In germline, CDR1 is LGHNA, CDR2 YNFKEQ. The CDR3 is made up of 16 amino acids. With 0 bases clipped from V and 4 bases from J, the junction kept 6 bases outside the gene matches. The CDR3 protein is CASSQDRQGAADTQYF. CDR3 sequence (DNA): TGTGCCAGCAGCCAAGATCGGCAGGGGGCCGCAGATACGCAGTATTTT.

This clonotype has only a few counts. This sequence joins TRBV6-2 or TRBV6-3 and TRBJ2-1; 8 bases match TRBD1. The junction had 8 bases not matched to a gene; V was cut back by 5 bases and J by 2 bases. The CDR3 sequence is 16 residues long. The germline CDR1 and CDR2 sequences are MNHEY and SVGEGT. The CDR3: CASSKTGTGPYNEQFF. The DNA of the CDR3 is TGTGCCAGCAGTAAGACCGGGACAGGACCCTACAATGAGCAGTTCTTC.

This rearrangement joins TRBV18 to TRBJ2-7, with D unresolved. CDR3 size: 14 residues. The germline V and J ends were trimmed by 5 bases and 1 base, with 12 bases remaining between them. CDR1 is KGHSH and CDR2 is LQKENI in the germline V gene. The CDR3 DNA sequence: TGTGCCAGCTCAGCCGACTCGGGTTCCTACGAGCAGTACTTC. Translated: CASSADSGSYEQYF.

J is TRBJ2-7 and V is TRBV6-5; 10 bases agree with TRBD1. V was pared by 2 bases and J by 5 bases, with 3 bases of the junction left unmatched. CDR1 is MNHEY and CDR2 is SVGAGI in the germline V gene. The CDR3 is 14 amino acids. This chain's CDR3 is CASSYETGGHEQYV. CDR3 nucleotide sequence: TGTGCCAGCAGTTACGAGACAGGGGGCCACGAGCAGTACGTC.

This clonotype was seen many times. This sequence joins TRBV5-1 and TRBJ2-3; D not certain. Germline CDR1 reads SGHRS; CDR2 reads YFSETQ. This CDR3 is 17 amino acids long. V was cut by 0 bases and J by 6 bases, with 20 bases left in between. CDR3 residues: CASSLEGTPARTDTQYF. CDR3 coding DNA: TGCGCCAGCAGCTTGGAGGGAACTCCGGCCCGGACGGATACGCAGTATTTT.